The next 20 T cell receptor beta chains were all read from a single sample in a study of CD8+ T cells in alopecia areata. Sequencing relied on a cDNA template that was reverse transcribed from extracted RNA. Clones were sequenced by immunoSEQ multiplex PCR, and TCRdb holds only the in-frame ones, with some missing. The sample includes approximately 1,300 clones, none of them occurring once. Sequenced material: lesional skin. Receptors originate from a C3H/HeJ mouse with alopecia areata. The mouse strain carries the MHC haplotype H2-k.

About this clone itself: At residue 10, the DNA translation does not agree with TCRdb's protein; the protein displayed here is the one encoded by the DNA. The listed genes are named as in mouse. The CDR3 is cut off 3 residues early in the read; its end comes from the germline J gene. The chain couples TRBV31 to TRBJ1-6; 8 bases line up with TRBD1. TRBJ1-6 is marked as an open reading frame, function uncertain. CDR3 size: 13 residues. CDR1 is GKSSPN and CDR2 is SITVG in the germline V gene. The V and J ends lost 0 bases and 10 bases, in that order; junction bases with no gene match: 2. The part of the CDR3 DNA that was read is TGTGCCTGGAGTCTACACAGGGGGTCGCCC. This sequence encodes CAWSLHRGSP. The CDR3 reads in full as CAWSLHRGSPLYF.

This clone was detected many times. Gene names follow the mouse nomenclature. The read stops 4 residues short of the end of the CDR3; the missing end is completed from the germline J gene. The chain uses TRBV2 and TRBJ2-2, with 10 positions matching TRBD1. This CDR3 is built from 15 residues. Trimming at V came to 1 base and at J to 5 bases, leaving 1 base not matched to a gene. Germline values: CDR1 LGHNA, CDR2 YSYQKL. CDR3 region: CASSQAGQGTGQLYF. The CDR3 bases that were read are TGTGCCAGCAGCCAAGCGGGACAGGGGACCGGG.

In its sample, this clone was seen many times. The protein recorded in TCRdb does not match the translated DNA at residue 9; the protein presented here comes from translating the DNA. Genes and germline are mouse. With the read ending 3 residues before the CDR3 end, the germline J gene is used to fill in that end. This chain links TRBV19 with TRBJ1-6; D is unclear. TRBJ1-6 is an ORF; its function is uncertain. Germline assignment: CDR1 FNHDT and CDR2 SITEND (reference sequence). Trimming removed 2 bases from V and 9 bases from J, with 6 bases in between. The CDR3 spans 12 residues. The part of the CDR3 DNA that was read is TGTGCCAGCAGTATCTCAGGTTCGCCC. It yields the protein CASSISGSP. The CDR3 in full is CASSISGSPLYF.

There are many counts of this clone. Gene and germline names: mouse. The read terminates 4 residues ahead of where the CDR3 ends, so the germline J gene completes it. This chain uses TRBV14 with TRBJ2-1; 9 positions match TRBD1. Germline V gene sequence: CDR1 SGHDT, CDR2 FRDEAV. Trimming removed 4 bases from V and 4 bases from J; junction bases left unmatched: 3. The CDR3 loop spans 14 amino acids. The CDR3 sequence is CASSPGTGYAEQFF. The sequenced CDR3 bases are TGTGCCAGCAGTCCCGGGACAGGGTATGCT.

Of note for this clone: Gene names are the mouse ones. The DNA ends 4 residues before the CDR3 does, and the rest of the CDR3 is filled in from the germline J gene. This chain uses TRBV2 with TRBJ1-2; TRBD1 might be the D (5 bases). Germline V lookup: CDR1 LGHNA, CDR2 YSYQKL. V lost 0 bases and J 0 bases, leaving 5 bases between the germline ends. The CDR3 covers 14 residues. CDR3 region: CASSQDRANSDYTF. CDR3 DNA (partial): TGTGCCAGCAGCCAAGACAGGGCAAACTCC.

This clone was recorded many times. The genes and germline here are from mouse. Sequencing ends 4 residues short of the CDR3 end; the germline J gene provides the rest. The chain recombines TRBV19 with TRBJ2-1, with TRBD1 matching over 7 bases. V trimming: 0 bases; J trimming: 3 bases; junction bases outside the gene matches: 0. Germline CDR1 and CDR2: FNHDT and SITEND (reference sequence). CDR3 length: 14 amino acids. The CDR3 loop reads CASSIGQGYAEQFF. CDR3 bases read: TGTGCCAGCAGTATAGGACAGGGCTATGCT.

This clone counts as medium-sized. Genes here carry mouse names. The read ends 4 residues early relative to the CDR3; the germline J gene fills the gap. The V call is TRBV13-3, the J call TRBJ2-7; 9 bases match TRBD1. The CDR3 loop spans 13 amino acids. Germline loops: CDR1 NNHDY, CDR2 SYVADS. The chain's CDR3 is CASSGQGGYEQYF. CDR3 DNA, as far as it was read: TGTGCCAGCAGTGGACAGGGGGGGTAT.

This clone appeared many times. Any gene name here is a mouse gene name. The missing CDR3 end, 4 residues past where the read stops, is filled in from the germline J gene. The J gene is TRBJ2-1, the V gene TRBV13-2, with D possibly being TRBD1 (5 bases). Trimming shortened V by 10 bases and J by 0 bases, and 11 bases separated the two germline ends. Germline CDR1 reads NNHNN; CDR2 reads SYGAGS (reference sequence). The length of the CDR3 is 13 residues. The CDR3: CAVDSYNYAEQFF. CDR3 DNA, as far as it was read: TGTGCCGTCGACAGCTATAACTATGCT.

This clone is judged large. Gene names denote mouse genes. The read comes to an end 4 residues before the CDR3 does, leaving the germline J gene to fill in the end. The chain employs TRBV1 and TRBJ2-5; 8 nucleotides line up with TRBD1. The CDR3 covers 14 residues. Per the germline V gene, CDR1 is NSQYPW and CDR2 is LRSPGD (reference sequence). CDR3: CTCTRTGKRDTQYF. CDR3 DNA (partial): TGCACCTGCACTCGGACAGGGAAGAGAGAC.

A word on this clone: Mouse names are used for the genes. The sequenced part of the CDR3 DNA is TGTGCCAGCAGCCTACAGGGAAACACA. Translation gives CASSLQGNT. The full CDR3 sequence reads CASSLQGNTEVFF. The genes are TRBV2 and TRBJ1-1; D is possibly TRBD1 (6 bases). The CDR3 end lies 4 residues beyond the end of the read and is filled in from the germline J gene. V dropped 4 bases and J dropped 1 base, with 7 bases sitting between them. Per germline, CDR1 LGHNA and CDR2 YSYQKL. The CDR3 extends over 13 amino acids. Full variable domain (rest looked up from reference TRBV2 and TRBJ1-1): DPKIIQKPKYLVAVTGSEKILICEQYLGHNAMYWYRQSAKKPLEFMFSYSYQKLMDNQTASSRFQPQSSKKNHLDLQITALKPDDSATYFCASSLQGNTEVFFGKGTRLTVV.

This clone was counted at least ten times. Any gene name here is a mouse gene name. The read finishes 4 residues shy of the CDR3 end, and the germline J gene is used to complete it. The gene calls are TRBV13-2 and TRBJ1-2; TRBD1 matches at 11 bases. The germline CDR1 and CDR2 sequences are NNHNN and SYGAGS (reference sequence). V trimming: 7 bases; J trimming: 4 bases; junction bases outside the gene matches: 3. The CDR3 is 13 amino acids. Partial CDR3 DNA: TGTGCCAGCAGTGGGACAGGGGGCTCC. It specifies CASSGTGGS. In full, the CDR3 is CASSGTGGSDYTF.

This clone appeared a few times. TCRdb and the translated DNA give different amino acids at residue 8; the protein presented here is the one translated from the DNA. Genes here carry mouse names. Read coverage stops 3 residues before the CDR3 terminus; the germline J gene supplies the remainder. The V gene is TRBV16, the J gene TRBJ1-6, with 11 bases matching TRBD1. TRBJ1-6 is treated as an ORF (open reading frame) with a function not yet certain. CDR1 and CDR2 from the germline V gene are SGHSA and FRNQAP. CDR3 size: 11 residues. The part of the CDR3 DNA that was read is TGTAACCGGGACAGGGGGTCGCCC. Translation: CNRDRGSP. The CDR3 in full is CNRDRGSPLYF.

This clone was counted many times. Gene names follow the mouse nomenclature. The missing CDR3 end, 4 residues past where the read stops, is filled in from the germline J gene. The chain is built from TRBV31 and TRBJ2-5; 7 positions match TRBD2. Germline V lookup: CDR1 GKSSPN, CDR2 SITVG. This CDR3 spans 16 amino acids. CDR3 bases read: TGTGCCTGGAGTCCCCCCGGGACTGTCAGGCGGGAC. This sequence encodes CAWSPPGTVRRD. The entire CDR3 reads CAWSPPGTVRRDTQYF.

Relative to its sample, this clone is large. Gene names refer to mouse genes. The read gets to within 4 residues of the CDR3 end, and the germline J gene fills in the rest. The rearrangement joins TRBV19 to TRBJ1-1; a possible D gene is TRBD1 (5 bases). V was cut by 1 base and J by 1 base, with 8 bases left in between. Germline V gene sequence: CDR1 FNHDT, CDR2 SITEND (reference sequence). CDR3 length equals 14 residues. The part of the CDR3 DNA that was read is TGTGCCAGCAGTATATGGGGGGGAAACACA. It encodes CASSIWGGNT. Given in full, the CDR3 is CASSIWGGNTEVFF.

This clone showed up many times. Germline and genes here are mouse. The read stops 4 residues short of the end of the CDR3; the missing end is completed from the germline J gene. The chain links TRBV13-2 to TRBJ2-7; 7 bases fit TRBD1. With V trimmed by 0 bases and J by 3 bases, 3 bases remained unmatched. The CDR3 covers 14 residues. Per the germline V gene, CDR1 is NNHNN and CDR2 is SYGAGS (reference sequence). The CDR3 is CASGDAQGVYEQYF. CDR3 DNA, as far as it was read: TGTGCCAGCGGTGATGCCCAGGGGGTCTAT.

This clone has ten or more counts. Gene names and germline refer to mouse. With the read ending 4 residues before the CDR3 end, the germline J gene is used to fill in that end. V gene TRBV13-2 combines with J gene TRBJ2-3; TRBD2 is a possible D gene (6 bases). V lost 0 bases, J lost 1 base, and 9 bases lay in between. CDR1 is NNHNN and CDR2 is SYGAGS in the germline V gene (reference sequence). The CDR3 contains 15 residues. CDR3 protein: CASGDAPGGAETLYF. CDR3 DNA, as far as it was read: TGTGCCAGCGGTGATGCTCCTGGGGGTGCAGAA.

This clone was seen repeatedly, ten times or more. Mouse germline and gene names are used. The CDR3 sequence is CASGARQNTLYF. CDR3 DNA (partial): TGTGCCAGCGGTGCCAGACAAAAC. The chain carries TRBV13-2 and TRBJ2-4; D not resolved. The CDR3 extends 4 residues past the end of the read, so its final part is completed from the germline J gene. V lost 3 bases and J lost 3, with 5 bases in between. The CDR3 extends over 12 amino acids. Germline V lookup: CDR1 NNHNN, CDR2 SYGAGS (reference sequence).

This clone was detected many times. Genes here carry mouse names. The read ends 4 residues shy of where the CDR3 ends; the end is completed using the germline J gene. V and J are TRBV13-3 and TRBJ2-1, with 10 bases lining up with TRBD2. Trimming cost V 9 bases and J 2 bases; bases outside gene matches: 5. The CDR3 is 14 amino acids. Germline V CDR1 and CDR2: NNHDY, SYVADS. The chain's CDR3 is CANRDWGDYAEQFF. The sequenced CDR3 bases are TGTGCCAACCGGGACTGGGGCGACTATGCT.

Judged by abundance, this clone is large. At residue 14, the translated DNA and the protein in TCRdb do not agree; the protein given here is derived from the DNA. Gene names are the mouse ones. The CDR3 is cut off 3 residues early in the read; its end comes from the germline J gene. The chain combines TRBV31 with TRBJ1-6; tentative D call: TRBD1 (6 bases). TRBJ1-6 is assigned to the ORF class and has an uncertain function. There are 17 residues in the CDR3. V was trimmed by 1 base and J by 0 bases, leaving 13 bases between them. CDR1 GKSSPN and CDR2 SITVG come from the germline V gene. The sequenced CDR3 bases are TGTGCCTGGAGTCCCCATCCCAGGGGTTCCTATAATTCGCCC. Translated: CAWSPHPRGSYNSP. The complete CDR3 protein is CAWSPHPRGSYNSPLYF.

This clone came up many times. TCRdb's protein and the translated DNA diverge at residue 10; the protein reported here is the translation of the DNA. The listed genes are named as in mouse. The CDR3 extends 3 residues past the end of the read, so its final part is completed from the germline J gene. This chain links TRBV19 with TRBJ1-3, with 7 bases fitting TRBD1. CDR3 size: 13 residues. The germline V gene encodes CDR1 FNHDT and CDR2 SITEND (reference sequence). V dropped 3 bases and J dropped 4; count of bases not matched to a gene: 1. CDR3 sequence reads: CASSKTGGNTLYF. CDR3 DNA, as far as it was read: TGTGCCAGCAGTAAGACAGGGGGAAATACG.